A selection of T cell receptor beta chains follows, all from one sample in a study of T cells in Graves' hyperthyroidism and ophthalmopathy. TCRdb processed the multiplex PCR reads anew with MiXCR; each CDR3 protein has one entry. The sample lists about 550,000 distinct CDR3 sequences, less than 25% occurring once. Sequenced: blood. These receptors were collected from a man aged 18 to 30 with Graves' hyperthyroidism. Both conserved end residues are part of each CDR3. The D gene is left open where the match is weak. Clone size, where shown, is once, few, many, or a class for clones that have expanded.

many | TRBJ1-1 | TRBV6-5 | 12 | - | CASSYGGAEAFF | TGTGCCAGCAGTTATGGGGGGGCTGAAGCTTTCTTT
many | TRBJ2-2 | TRBV6-1 | 16 | TRBD1 | CASSQGLTGHTGELFF | TGTGCCAGCAGTCAAGGCTTGACAGGGCACACCGGGGAGCTGTTTTTT
- | TRBJ1-2 | TRBV2 | 15 | - | CASSESPAGYYGYTF | TGTGCCAGCAGTGAATCTCCGGCAGGGTACTATGGCTACACCTTC
- | TRBJ2-1 | TRBV18 | 15 | - | CASSSGGGPANEQFF | TGTGCCAGCTCATCCGGGGGCGGTCCTGCAAATGAGCAGTTCTTC
many | TRBJ1-2 | TRBV19 | 13 | - | CASRSSRGSGYTF | TGTGCCAGTAGATCTTCCAGGGGATCTGGCTACACCTTC
many | TRBJ1-5 | TRBV20-1 | 15 | - | CSARERLNSNQPQHF | TGCAGTGCTAGAGAGCGGCTAAATAGCAATCAGCCCCAGCATTTT
many | TRBJ2-5 | TRBV28 | 15 | - | CASSSRGPRGETQYF | TGTGCCAGCAGTTCCCGGGGGCCGCGGGGAGAGACCCAGTACTTC
few | TRBJ1-1 | TRBV6-1 | 14 | - | CASSIAGAGGEAFF | TGTGCCAGCAGTATCGCTGGGGCGGGTGGTGAAGCTTTCTTT
- | TRBJ2-6 | TRBV20-1 | 16 | - | CSAEEGFTSGANVLTF | TGCAGCGCCGAAGAGGGGTTTACTTCTGGGGCCAACGTCCTGACTTTC
many | TRBJ1-2 | TRBV29-1 | 11 | TRBD1 | CSGGTGQGYTF | TGCAGCGGTGGGACAGGACAAGGCTACACCTTC
- | TRBJ2-5 | TRBV20-1 | 15 | - | CSARIKRLLGETQYF | TGCAGTGCTAGGATCAAGCGGCTACTGGGAGAGACCCAGTACTTC
- | TRBJ2-7 | TRBV12-3/TRBV12-4 | 14 | TRBD1 | CASSLRDRVFEQYF | TGTGCCAGCAGTTTAAGGGACAGGGTTTTCGAGCAGTACTTC
few | TRBJ1-1 | TRBV5-4 | 14 | TRBD1 | CASRDRGQLTEAFF | TGTGCCAGCAGGGACCGGGGACAGCTCACTGAAGCTTTCTTT
- | TRBJ1-5 | TRBV13 | 13 | - | CASSRRGLQPQHF | TGTGCCAGCAGCCGCAGGGGATTACAGCCCCAGCATTTT
many | TRBJ1-1 | TRBV7-9 | 13 | TRBD1 | CASSMTGDTEAFF | TGTGCCAGCAGCATGACAGGGGACACTGAAGCTTTCTTT
- | TRBJ1-2 | TRBV11-2 | 13 | TRBD1 | CASSAGQDYGYTF | TGTGCCAGCAGCGCTGGACAGGACTATGGCTACACCTTC
- | TRBJ2-7 | TRBV20-1 | 13 | - | CSAQERASYEQYF | TGCAGTGCCCAAGAAAGGGCCTCCTACGAGCAGTACTTC
many | TRBJ2-2 | TRBV6-1 | 15 | TRBD1 | CASAPQGAVTGELFF | TGTGCCAGTGCCCCGCAGGGGGCGGTCACCGGGGAGCTGTTTTTT
- | TRBJ2-2 | TRBV7-2 | 14 | - | CASSSPIQGGELFF | TGTGCCAGCAGCTCCCCTATACAGGGAGGGGAGCTGTTTTTT
few | TRBJ2-7 | TRBV13 | 15 | TRBD1 | CASSKGTGVSYEQYF | TGTGCCAGCAGCAAGGGGACAGGGGTCTCCTACGAGCAGTACTTC
many | TRBJ1-1 | TRBV29-1 | 12 | - | CSVGDPNTEAFF | TGCAGCGTTGGTGACCCAAACACTGAAGCTTTCTTT
many | TRBJ2-6 | TRBV6-2/TRBV6-3 | 19 | - | CASSYLRTGNVPGANVLTF | TGTGCCAGCAGTTACCTTAGAACAGGGAATGTCCCTGGGGCCAACGTCCTGACTTTC
many | TRBJ1-1 | TRBV24-1 | 13 | - | CATSGWEGTEAFF | TGTGCCACCAGTGGTTGGGAGGGCACTGAAGCTTTCTTT
- | TRBJ1-1 | TRBV3-1 | 14 | - | CASSQGATHGEAFF | TGTGCCAGCAGCCAAGGAGCAACACACGGTGAAGCTTTCTTT
- | TRBJ2-7 | TRBV18 | 16 | TRBD1 | CASSPRDRSSSYEQYF | TGTGCCAGCTCACCCCGGGACAGGTCAAGCTCCTACGAGCAGTACTTC
- | TRBJ2-7 | TRBV6-1 | 14 | - | CASSPSGAPIEQYF | TGTGCCAGCAGCCCCAGTGGCGCACCCATCGAGCAGTACTTC
- | TRBJ2-5 | TRBV11-2 | 14 | - | CASSLGVIQETQYF | TGTGCCAGCAGCTTAGGAGTAATCCAAGAGACCCAGTACTTC
many | TRBJ1-1 | TRBV6-5 | 16 | TRBD1 | CASSTGTGPPNTEAFF | TGTGCCAGCAGTACCGGGACAGGGCCACCGAACACTGAAGCTTTCTTT
many | TRBJ2-7 | TRBV12-3/TRBV12-4 | 14 | - | CASSGSGTSYEQYF | TGTGCCAGCAGTGGCTCCGGGACAAGCTACGAGCAGTACTTC
- | TRBJ1-2 | TRBV6-2/TRBV6-3 | 13 | - | CASSYGTRGGYTF | TGTGCCAGCAGTTACGGGACACGAGGTGGCTACACCTTC
many | TRBJ2-5 | TRBV29-1 | 12 | TRBD2 | CSVEGLEETQYF | TGCAGCGTTGAGGGACTAGAAGAGACCCAGTACTTC
many | TRBJ1-1 | TRBV28 | 14 | TRBD1 | CASGQGLMNTEAFF | TGTGCCAGCGGACAGGGTTTAATGAACACTGAAGCTTTCTTT
- | TRBJ2-7 | TRBV6-1 | 15 | TRBD1 | CASSKPGTGGYEQYF | TGTGCCAGCAGTAAGCCCGGGACAGGGGGTTACGAGCAGTACTTC
- | TRBJ1-2 | TRBV7-9 | 13 | - | CASSAGAVHGYTF | TGTGCCAGCAGCGCTGGGGCGGTTCATGGCTACACCTTC
many | TRBJ2-7 | TRBV11-1 | 16 | TRBD2 | CASSLGLGRSSYEQYF | TGTGCCAGCAGCTTGGGACTAGGGAGAAGCTCCTACGAGCAGTACTTC
many | TRBJ1-1 | TRBV19 | 13 | - | CASSPWVNTEAFF | TGTGCCAGTAGTCCGTGGGTAAACACTGAAGCTTTCTTT
few | TRBJ2-7 | TRBV19 | 14 | - | CASSMLGTSYEQYF | TGTGCCAGTAGTATGCTAGGGACATCCTACGAGCAGTACTTC
- | TRBJ1-1 | TRBV6-1 | 13 | - | CASSPQARAEAFF | TGTGCCAGCAGTCCACAGGCACGGGCAGAAGCTTTCTTT
many | TRBJ1-2 | TRBV30 | 11 | - | CAWSVNSGYTF | TGTGCCTGGAGTGTAAACAGCGGCTACACCTTC
many | TRBJ1-1 | TRBV20-1 | 12 | - | CSAATGNTEAFF | TGCAGTGCCGCGACAGGGAACACTGAAGCTTTCTTT
many | TRBJ2-5 | TRBV29-1 | 17 | TRBD1 | CSVEDRWDSLPSETQYF | TGCAGCGTTGAAGATCGGTGGGACAGCTTACCCTCGGAGACCCAGTACTTC
many | TRBJ2-7 | TRBV30 | 13 | - | CAWSVRGSYEQYF | TGTGCCTGGAGTGTCAGGGGCTCCTACGAGCAGTACTTC
- | TRBJ2-7 | TRBV12-3/TRBV12-4 | 17 | TRBD1 | CASSFLGWGQGAYEQYF | TGTGCCAGCAGCTTTTTGGGTTGGGGACAGGGTGCCTACGAGCAGTACTTC
- | TRBJ2-7 | TRBV15 | 15 | - | CATSRGGQPNYEQYF | TGTGCCACCAGCAGAGGTGGACAGCCCAACTACGAGCAGTACTTC
- | TRBJ1-5 | TRBV28 | 13 | - | CASSLPPGQPQHF | TGTGCCAGCAGTTTACCTCCGGGACAGCCCCAGCATTTT
many | TRBJ1-1 | TRBV12-3/TRBV12-4 | 15 | - | CASSFGSRRDTEAFF | TGTGCCAGCAGTTTCGGGTCGCGTCGGGACACTGAAGCTTTCTTT
many | TRBJ2-2 | TRBV6-1 | 17 | - | CASSGDFLASYTGELFF | TGTGCCAGCAGTGGGGACTTCCTCGCCAGCTACACCGGAGAGCTGTTTTTT
many | TRBJ2-7 | TRBV10-2 | 14 | - | CASSANGEGYEQYF | TGCGCCAGCAGTGCAAACGGGGAAGGCTACGAGCAGTACTTC
- | TRBJ1-2 | TRBV3-1 | 15 | TRBD1 | CASSQPGQGNYGYTF | TGTGCCAGCAGCCAACCGGGACAGGGAAACTATGGCTACACCTTC
many | TRBJ1-2 | TRBV2 | 13 | - | CASKGHGMYGYTF | TGTGCCAGCAAGGGGCATGGCATGTATGGCTACACCTTC
- | TRBJ1-5 | TRBV12-3/TRBV12-4 | 15 | - | CASSLRDYSNQPQHF | TGTGCCAGCAGTCTTCGAGACTATAGCAATCAGCCCCAGCATTTT
- | TRBJ2-7 | TRBV12-3/TRBV12-4 | 14 | TRBD2 | CASSLGLAFYEQYF | TGTGCCAGCAGTTTAGGACTAGCTTTCTACGAGCAGTACTTC
many | TRBJ1-5 | TRBV11-2 | 14 | - | CASSLVYGDQPQHF | TGTGCCAGCAGCTTAGTATATGGCGATCAGCCCCAGCATTTT